Below, 23 T cell receptor beta chains from the same sample are listed, as sequenced in a study of cytomegalovirus exposure and HLA in healthy donors. Researchers ran the PCR with 60 Vbeta and 13 Jbeta primers. Method: immunoSEQ multiplex PCR; TCRdb's copy keeps in-frame clones and lacks some. Counted here are 170,000 or so clones, about 77% occurring once; the ten biggest clones make up around 2.5%. Sequencing was performed on PBMCs. The source is a man in his sixties in good health and CMV-seronegative.

This rearrangement joins TRBV10-2 to TRBJ1-4; D not resolved. The CDR3 extends over 17 amino acids. V lost 2 bases to trimming and J lost 0 bases, with 13 bases between them. Germline V gives CDR1 WSHSY, CDR2 SAAADI. CDR3 DNA sequence: TGCGCCAGCAGTGAGAGAAGAGCGACGTCAACTAATGAAAAACTGTTTTTT. It specifies CASSERRATSTNEKLFF.

The chain couples TRBV15 to TRBJ1-2; perhaps TRBD1 as D (6 bases). The CDR3 contains 13 residues. The V gene lost 1 base and the J gene lost 8 bases, with 11 bases spanning the gap. CDR1 is LNHNV, CDR2 YYDKDF, per germline (reference sequence). The chain's CDR3 is CATSRGQVGGYTF. Here the CDR3 DNA reads TGTGCCACCAGCAGAGGACAGGTCGGGGGCTACACCTTC.

V is TRBV7-3 and J is TRBJ2-1, with a weak D call TRBD2 (5 bases). CDR3 length equals 18 residues. Germline V gives CDR1 SGHTA, CDR2 FQGTGA. Trimming removed 0 bases at V and 3 bases at J, with 18 bases between. CDR3 amino acids: CASSLTAAGVQIYNEQFF. As DNA, the CDR3 is TGTGCCAGCAGCTTAACCGCCGCCGGGGTACAAATCTACAATGAGCAGTTCTTC.

The chain combines TRBV9 with TRBJ1-1; maybe TRBD1 (5 bases). The CDR3 is made up of 17 amino acids. Per germline, CDR1 SGDLS and CDR2 YYNGEE. V dropped 3 bases and J dropped 0 bases, with 18 bases sitting between them. CDR3 protein: CASSAGLGGGMNTEAFF. CDR3 bases: TGTGCCAGCAGCGCCGGATTGGGGGGAGGGATGAACACTGAAGCTTTCTTT.

This clone was counted only a few times. The rearrangement links TRBV6-5 to TRBJ1-5; 11 positions match TRBD1. CDR1 is MNHEY, CDR2 SVGAGI, per germline. The CDR3 is made up of 15 amino acids. V was clipped by 5 bases and J by 11 bases; unmatched bases: 11. The CDR3 here is CASSRTGGDEDSQHF. In DNA, the CDR3 is TGTGCCAGCAGTCGGACAGGGGGCGACGAGGACTCCCAGCATTTT.

The chain combines TRBV28 with TRBJ2-2, with D possibly TRBD2 on 5 matching bases. Germline V lookup: CDR1 MDHEN, CDR2 SYDVKM. The V end was cut by 5 bases, the J end by 0 bases, with 13 bases between. The CDR3 sequence is 16 residues long. Written as DNA, the CDR3 is TGTGCCAGCAGTCCCCTTACTAGGACGAACACCGGGGAGCTGTTTTTT. This encodes CASSPLTRTNTGELFF.

The chain links TRBV13 to TRBJ1-2, with D perhaps matching TRBD1 (5 bases). Trimming cost V 3 bases and J 2 bases, with 7 bases left between them. The CDR3 runs to 13 residues. Germline CDR1 PRHDT, CDR2 FYEKMQ (reference sequence). CDR3 sequence: CASSFPGNYGYTF. The CDR3 region has the DNA TGTGCCAGCAGCTTCCCAGGGAACTATGGCTACACCTTC.

The genes are TRBV7-9 and TRBJ1-2; 8 nucleotides line up with TRBD1. V lost 7 bases to trimming and J lost 9 bases; unmatched junction nucleotides: 4. CDR1 is SEHNR and CDR2 is FQNEAQ in the germline V gene (reference sequence). The CDR3 spans 11 residues. The CDR3: CASTQGASYTF. CDR3 in DNA: TGTGCCAGCACCCAGGGGGCCAGCTACACCTTC.

V gene TRBV12-5 combines with J gene TRBJ2-7; 12 bases align to TRBD2. The CDR3 loop spans 15 amino acids. J lost 2 bases, V lost 5 bases, and 4 bases had no gene match. Germline values: CDR1 LGHNT, CDR2 FRNRAP. In DNA form, the CDR3 reads TGTGCTAGTGGTATACTAGCGGGGGGACCCTACGAGCAGTACTTC. Its translation is CASGILAGGPYEQYF.

J is TRBJ1-3 and V is TRBV4-1; 7 bases align to TRBD1. Germline values: CDR1 MGHRA, CDR2 YSYEKL. CDR3 length equals 15 residues. V lost 3 bases, J lost 0 bases, and 2 bases stayed unmatched. This CDR3 is CASSQWDSSGNTIYF. DNA of the CDR3: TGCGCCAGCAGCCAGTGGGACAGCTCTGGAAACACCATATATTTT.

There are a few counts of this clone. This rearrangement joins TRBV7-6 to TRBJ2-7; TRBD2 aligns across 10 bases. Per the germline V gene, CDR1 is SGHVS and CDR2 is FNYEAQ. V lost 1 base to trimming and J lost 3 bases; unmatched junction nucleotides: 6. The CDR3 is 16 residues long. In DNA form, the CDR3 reads TGTGCCAGCAGCTTAGAGGCTAGCGGGAGTGGCTACGAGCAGTACTTC. It yields the protein CASSLEASGSGYEQYF.

The chain joins TRBV5-1 to TRBJ1-6; no reliable D call. With 2 bases removed from V and 7 bases from J, the gap between germline ends came to 7 bases. The CDR3 spans 13 residues. The germline V gene encodes CDR1 SGHRS and CDR2 YFSETQ. The CDR3 DNA reads as TGCGCCAGCAGCTTAAATCAAAATTCACCCCTCCACTTT. This gives the protein CASSLNQNSPLHF. The full variable domain, rest sourced from reference TRBV5-1 and TRBJ1-6, is KAGVTQTPRYLIKTRGQQVTLSCSPISGHRSVSWYQQTPGQGLQFLFEYFSETQRNKGNFPGRFSGRQFSNSRSEMNVSTLELGDSALYLCASSLNQNSPLHFGNGTRLTVT.

The chain has TRBV10-3 and TRBJ2-7; a weak D match, TRBD1 (5 bases). V lost 6 bases, J lost 6 bases, and 18 bases lay in between. The germline V gene encodes CDR1 ENHRY and CDR2 SYGVKD. CDR3 size: 14 residues. The CDR3 protein is CAIRSTAAGGEQYF. In DNA form, the CDR3 reads TGTGCCATCAGATCGACAGCCGCCGGTGGCGAGCAGTACTTC.

The genes are TRBV6-5 and TRBJ2-7; perhaps TRBD1 as D (6 bases). Germline V gene lookup returns CDR1 MNHEY and CDR2 SVGAGI. V was cut by 8 bases and J by 7 bases, with 21 bases left in between. This CDR3 has 14 amino acids. CDR3 DNA sequence: TGTGCCAGCCTCAGAGGGGGATCGACCTCGGAGCAGTACTTC. It is translated as CASLRGGSTSEQYF.

This chain connects TRBV10-3 to TRBJ1-2; no reliable D call. The V end was cut by 0 bases, the J end by 5 bases, with 4 bases between. Germline CDR1 ENHRY, CDR2 SYGVKD. The CDR3 covers 12 residues. The CDR3 coding sequence is TGTGCCATCAGTGAGTCCTATTATGGCTACACCTTC. Translated: CAISESYYGYTF.

The chain uses TRBV29-1 and TRBJ2-1; the match to TRBD2 covers 9 bases. J gave up 2 bases and V 6 bases, and 5 bases lay outside the gene matches. CDR3 length: 14 amino acids. The germline V gene has CDR1 SQVTM and CDR2 ANQGSEA. The CDR3 region is CSVHSGGPYNEQFF. In DNA form, the CDR3 reads TGCAGCGTGCATAGCGGGGGCCCCTACAATGAGCAGTTCTTC.

V usage is TRBV5-6 and J usage is TRBJ1-5, with 8 bases fitting TRBD1. The CDR3 runs 14 residues. Trimming took 0 bases from V and 7 from J; bases not matched to a gene: 3. From germline, CDR1 is SGHDT and CDR2 YYEEEE. CDR3 in DNA: TGTGCCAGCAGCTTGGCAGGGGGCAGGCAGCCCCAGCATTTT. Translated, it gives CASSLAGGRQPQHF.

The CDR3 region is CASSLEAGDTGELFF. The CDR3 coding sequence is TGCGCCAGCAGCTTGGAAGCGGGGGACACCGGGGAGCTGTTTTTT. The gene calls are TRBV5-1 and TRBJ2-2, with 8 bases identical to TRBD2. The CDR3 totals 15 residues. J gave up 3 bases and V 0 bases, and 1 base lay outside the gene matches. Germline loops: CDR1 SGHRS, CDR2 YFSETQ.

This sequence joins TRBV30 and TRBJ2-5, with D tentatively TRBD1 (8 bases). The CDR3 sequence is 17 residues long. Germline CDR1 GTSNPN, CDR2 SVGIG (reference sequence). Trimming pared 3 bases from V and 5 bases from J, leaving 25 bases between. CDR3 nucleotides: TGTGCCTGGAGCAGAGGGACTACTGCTACAGGGGGGGAGACCCAGTACTTC. Protein: CAWSRGTTATGGETQYF. The full variable domain, completed using reference TRBV30 and TRBJ2-5, is SQTIHQWPATLVQPVGSPLSLECTVEGTSNPNLYWYRQAAGRGLQLLFYSVGIGQISSEVPQNLSASRPQDRQFILSSKKLLLSDSGFYLCAWSRGTTATGGETQYFGPGTRLLVL.

The J gene is TRBJ2-6, the V gene TRBV5-6; perhaps TRBD1 as D (6 bases). The CDR3 contains 16 residues. Germline V lookup: CDR1 SGHDT, CDR2 YYEEEE. The V gene lost 4 bases and the J gene lost 13 bases, with 24 bases spanning the gap. The CDR3, as DNA: TGTGCCAGCAGCCCTAACAGCGGTACAACAACAGGGGTCCTGACTTTC. Protein product: CASSPNSGTTTGVLTF.

This chain connects TRBV5-1 to TRBJ2-2, with D uncertain. Trimming removed 0 bases at V and 9 bases at J, with 12 bases between. In germline, CDR1 is SGHRS, CDR2 YFSETQ. The CDR3 is 14 amino acids. The chain's CDR3 is CASSLGSPGRELFF. Written as DNA, the CDR3 is TGCGCCAGCAGCTTGGGATCCCCTGGCCGGGAGCTGTTTTTT.

This chain joins TRBV2 and TRBJ1-1; 7 bases map to TRBD1. V lost 3 bases to trimming and J lost 8 bases; unmatched junction nucleotides: 0. Germline CDR1 is SNHLY and CDR2 is FYNNEI. The CDR3 has 11 amino acids. CDR3 coding DNA: TGTGCCAGCAGTGAGGACAGGGAAGCTTTCTTT. Protein sequence: CASSEDREAFF.

V is TRBV9 and J is TRBJ2-2; no reliable D call. From germline, CDR1 is SGDLS and CDR2 YYNGEE. Trimming took 1 base from V and 2 from J, leaving 9 bases between them. The CDR3 length is 15 residues. CDR3 nucleotide sequence: TGTGCCAGCAGCGTATCTCCCAGAAACACCGGGGAGCTGTTTTTT. It encodes CASSVSPRNTGELFF.